Below are 15 T cell receptor beta chains sequenced from a single sample in a study of T cell responses to AZD1222 COVID-19 vaccine. TCRdb's copy holds only in-frame clones and misses some; the assay was immunoSEQ multiplex PCR. The sample holds about 67,000 clones, around 80% seen once. Source: peripheral blood, taken on day 0 of AZD1222 vaccination. These receptors all come from an adult in good health.

This clone was detected a few times. The chain uses TRBV9 and TRBJ2-2; 8 bases agree with TRBD2. Germline CDR1 SGDLS, CDR2 YYNGEE. After removal of 0 bases from V and 5 bases from J, the junction contained 9 bases not matched to a gene. The CDR3 loop spans 17 amino acids. In DNA form, the CDR3 reads TGTGCCAGCAGCGTAGATGCCCGGGGGGGCCGAACCGGGGAGCTGTTTTTT. It yields the protein CASSVDARGGRTGELFF.

The CDR3 nucleotides read TGTGCCAGCAGTTTGTTAGCGCCCTACGAGCAGTACTTC. Its protein product is CASSLLAPYEQYF. This chain connects TRBV28 to TRBJ2-7, with a weak D call TRBD2 (5 bases). Germline assignment: CDR1 MDHEN and CDR2 SYDVKM. This CDR3 has 13 amino acids. Trimming left V 3 bases short and J 2 bases short, with 8 bases between.

The rearrangement uses TRBV7-9 and TRBJ1-3; 8 bases match TRBD1. Germline V gene sequence: CDR1 SEHNR, CDR2 FQNEAQ (reference sequence). The J segment lost 2 bases and the V segment lost 5 bases, leaving 11 bases of the junction unmatched. The CDR3 totals 17 residues. CDR3 nucleotide sequence: TGTGCCAGCAGCCCTATTAGACAGGGGTTGACTGGAAACACCATATATTTT. Protein sequence: CASSPIRQGLTGNTIYF.

The chain combines TRBV18 with TRBJ1-2; TRBD1 matches 8 bases. Germline V CDR1 and CDR2: KGHSH, LQKENI. The CDR3 contains 13 residues. The J segment lost 6 bases and the V segment lost 3 bases, leaving 3 bases of the junction unmatched. CDR3 nucleotide sequence: TGTGCCAGCTCACCCCTGGACAGGGATGGCTACACCTTC. As protein: CASSPLDRDGYTF.

The rearrangement links TRBV10-1 to TRBJ1-2; D is ambiguous. Germline V gene data show CDR1 as WNHNN and CDR2 as SYGVQD (reference sequence). Trimming pared 6 bases from V and 6 bases from J, leaving 20 bases between. The CDR3 runs to 15 residues. CDR3 region: CASRKFGLFGHGYTF. Written as DNA, the CDR3 is TGCGCCAGCAGAAAATTCGGATTATTCGGCCATGGCTACACCTTC.

The V gene is TRBV2, the J gene TRBJ2-7, with TRBD1 matching 7 bases. CDR1 is SNHLY and CDR2 is FYNNEI in the germline V gene. V dropped 4 bases and J dropped 3; count of bases not matched to a gene: 6. CDR3 length: 14 residues. DNA of the CDR3: TGTGCCAGCAGTGTCACAGGGGATAACTACGAGCAGTACTTC. Its translation is CASSVTGDNYEQYF.

V usage is TRBV3-1 (or the pseudogene TRBV3-2) and J usage is TRBJ2-1; D gene unclear. Germline CDR1 and CDR2: LGHDT and YNNKEL (reference sequence). V was trimmed by 0 bases and J by 7 bases, leaving 10 bases between them. The CDR3 is made up of 14 amino acids. The CDR3 sequence is CASSQDGLTNEQFF. The CDR3 DNA follows: TGTGCCAGCAGCCAAGATGGGCTCACTAATGAGCAGTTCTTC.

The rearrangement uses TRBV27 and TRBJ2-5; D call uncertain. Germline V lookup: CDR1 MNHEY, CDR2 SMNVEV (reference sequence). This CDR3 is 12 amino acids long. V lost 0 bases and J 5 bases, leaving 4 bases between the germline ends. CDR3 nucleotides: TGTGCCAGCAGTTTATCGTCGGAGACCCAGTACTTC. Translated: CASSLSSETQYF.

The chain carries TRBV28 and TRBJ2-7; D ambiguous. The CDR3 length is 12 residues. Trimming removed 7 bases at V and 4 bases at J, with 11 bases between. The germline CDR1 and CDR2 sequences are MDHEN and SYDVKM. The CDR3 nucleotides are TGTGCCAGCAATCGAAACCGATACGAGCAGTACTTC. As protein: CASNRNRYEQYF.

The chain couples TRBV7-2 to TRBJ1-6; 7 bases map to TRBD1. The germline CDR1 and CDR2 sequences are SGHTA and FQGNSA. V shed 10 bases and J 10 bases; nucleotides not matched to a gene: 10. The CDR3 is made up of 13 amino acids. In DNA, the CDR3 is TGTGCCACCCGGACAGGAGAACAGTCACCCCTCCACTTT. Protein product: CATRTGEQSPLHF. The full variable domain, completed using reference TRBV7-2 and TRBJ1-6, is GAGVSQSPSNKVTEKGKDVELRCDPISGHTALYWYRQSLGQGLEFLIYFQGNSAPDKSGLPSDRFSAERTGGSVSTLTIQRTQQEDSAVYLCATRTGEQSPLHFGNGTRLTVT.

The J gene is TRBJ2-5, the V gene TRBV4-2; 11 bases are a match to TRBD2. The CDR3 is made up of 20 amino acids. Germline assignment: CDR1 LGHNA and CDR2 YNFKEQ. The V and J ends lost 5 bases and 2 bases, in that order; junction bases with no gene match: 19. CDR3 DNA sequence: TGTGCCAGCAGCTCCAATCGGGCTAGCGGGGGGTTCGGGGCACAAGAGACCCAGTACTTC. Translation: CASSSNRASGGFGAQETQYF.

The V and J genes are TRBV14 and TRBJ2-7, with D uncertain. V was clipped by 5 bases and J by 3 bases, with 8 bases between them. The CDR3 covers 12 residues. Germline V lookup: CDR1 SGHDN, CDR2 FVKESK. The CDR3 coding sequence is TGTGCCAGCAGCACACAGAGCTACGAGCAGTACTTC. Protein product: CASSTQSYEQYF.

The chain is built from TRBV5-8 and TRBJ1-2; possibly TRBD1 for D (5 bases). The CDR3 consists of 11 residues. Looked up from germline, CDR1 is SGHTS and CDR2 is YDEGEE. V was trimmed by 5 bases and J by 4 bases, leaving 6 bases between them. CDR3 amino acids: CASRGGYGYTF. The CDR3 DNA reads as TGTGCCAGCAGGGGGGGCTATGGCTACACCTTC.

V gene TRBV28 combines with J gene TRBJ1-4; D not resolved. The V gene's germline CDR1 is MDHEN and CDR2 SYDVKM. The CDR3 spans 12 residues. Trimming removed 3 bases from V and 4 bases from J, with 3 bases in between. The CDR3 DNA sequence: TGTGCCAGCAGTTTCAGTAATGAAAAACTGTTTTTT. This translates into CASSFSNEKLFF.

In DNA form, the CDR3 reads TGCAGTGCTAGAATGTTGTCCGAGCAGTACTTC. It specifies CSARMLSEQYF. The rearrangement links TRBV20-1 to TRBJ2-7, with no clear D. The V gene's germline CDR1 is DFQATT and CDR2 SNEGSKA (reference sequence). CDR3 length: 11 amino acids. V gave up 2 bases and J gave up 6 bases, with 8 bases separating them.